The sequence of this T cell receptor (beta chain) was determined in a study of CD8+CD57+ T cells in acquired aplastic anemia. Study background: DNA recovered from sorted CD4+ and CD8+ cells had a mean of 3.2 ug. Whole-study results and caveats: There were 25 to 30 CD8+ CDR3 sequences that occurred in both patients and controls. The CD8+ Simpson's diversity of patients and controls was not significantly different.

For this clonotype: The antigen is undetermined. Germline and junction disagree at one end, which may indicate a read error.

TCR beta VDJ and CDR3 profiles were obtained from a genomic DNA template. TCRdb used MiXCR to reprocess the reads, holding one entry per CDR3 protein. The sample includes 150,000 to 200,000 distinct CDR3 sequences, 50% to 75% seen only once; the top ten take around 45%. The CDR3 spans 14 residues. CDR1 and CDR2 from the germline V gene are LNHDA and SQIVND (reference sequence). The sequence derives from a human donor with severe aplastic anemia or a healthy control (not recorded which). V usage is TRBV19 and J usage is TRBJ1-1, with 7 bases aligning to TRBD1. Specimen: sorted CD4+, CD8+, or CD8+CD57+ T cells (not recorded which) from PBMCs. For the CDR3, the DNA is TGTGCCAGTCGTAGACAGGGTAGGGGCACTGAAGCTTTTTTT. Translating it yields CASRRQGRGTEAFF.